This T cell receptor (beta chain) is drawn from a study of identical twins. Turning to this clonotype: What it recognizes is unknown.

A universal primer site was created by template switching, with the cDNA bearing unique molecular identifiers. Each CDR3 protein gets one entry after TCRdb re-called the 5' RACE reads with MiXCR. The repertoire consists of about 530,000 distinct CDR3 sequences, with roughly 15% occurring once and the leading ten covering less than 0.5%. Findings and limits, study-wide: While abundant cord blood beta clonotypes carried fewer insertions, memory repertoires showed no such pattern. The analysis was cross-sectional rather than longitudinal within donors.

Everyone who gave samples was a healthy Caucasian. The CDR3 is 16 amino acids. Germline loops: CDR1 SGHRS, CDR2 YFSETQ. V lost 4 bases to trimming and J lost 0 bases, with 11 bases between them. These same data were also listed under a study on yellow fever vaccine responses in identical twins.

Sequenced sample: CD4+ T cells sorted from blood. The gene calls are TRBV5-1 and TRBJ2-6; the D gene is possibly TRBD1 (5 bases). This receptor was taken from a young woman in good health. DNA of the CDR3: TGCGCCAGCAGCAACATCGACAGCTCTGGGGCCAACGTCCTGACTTTC. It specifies CASSNIDSSGANVLTF.